The clone carrying this T cell receptor beta chain was observed a few times. MiXCR, applied by TCRdb to the 5' RACE reads, yields one record per CDR3 protein. The repertoire holds about 440,000 distinct CDR3 sequences, 20% seen once, with about 8.8% in the top ten. Trimming stripped 1 base from V and 7 bases from J, with 23 bases between. CDR3 length equals 18 residues. The germline gives CDR1 SGHTA, CDR2 FQGNSA. The record originates from a study of T-cell memory formation after mild COVID-19. The receptor comes from an adult woman who had mild COVID-19 (a few samples of this study predate the infection). Cell type and time point are not known. This sequence joins TRBV7-2 and TRBJ2-1; maybe TRBD2 (6 bases). The sample consisted of PBMCs or a T cell subset sorted from them (not recorded which). CDR3 sequence reads: CASSLGRGRLAGRNEQFF. The CDR3 DNA sequence: TGTGCCAGCAGCTTAGGGAGGGGAAGACTCGCCGGTCGGAATGAGCAGTTCTTC. Drawing the rest from reference TRBV7-2 and TRBJ2-1, the complete variable domain is GAGVSQSPSNKVTEKGKDVELRCDPISGHTALYWYRQSLGQGLEFLIYFQGNSAPDKSGLPSDRFSAERTGGSVSTLTIQRTQQEDSAVYLCASSLGRGRLAGRNEQFFGPGTRLTVL.